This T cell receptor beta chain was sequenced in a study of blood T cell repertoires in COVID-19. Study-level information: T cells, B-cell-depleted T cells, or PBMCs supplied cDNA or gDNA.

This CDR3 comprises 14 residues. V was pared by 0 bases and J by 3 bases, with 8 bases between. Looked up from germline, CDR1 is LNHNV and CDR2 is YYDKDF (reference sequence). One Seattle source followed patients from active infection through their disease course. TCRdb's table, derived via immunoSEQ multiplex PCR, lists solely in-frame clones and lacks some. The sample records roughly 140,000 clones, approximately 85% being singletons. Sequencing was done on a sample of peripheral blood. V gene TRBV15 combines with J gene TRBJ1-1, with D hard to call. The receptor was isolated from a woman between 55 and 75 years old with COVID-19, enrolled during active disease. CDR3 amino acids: CATSRDVGYTEAFF. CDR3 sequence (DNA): TGTGCCACCAGCAGAGATGTCGGGTACACTGAAGCTTTCTTT.